Listed below are T cell receptor beta chains from one sample, sequenced in a study of OX40 agonist ivuxolimab in advanced cancers. Some clones are missing from TCRdb's copy, which holds only in-frame ones; the method was immunoSEQ multiplex PCR. The repertoire holds roughly 50,000 clones, approximately 90% seen once, with around 10% in the top ten. Sequences were derived from CD4+ or CD8+ T cells sorted from blood, sampled in a trial of the OX40 agonist ivuxolimab. These receptors came from an adult with an advanced solid tumor such as melanoma, head and neck, liver or kidney cancer. CDR3s include the opening cysteine and the closing phenylalanine or tryptophan. D genes are given only for firm matches. Clone size, where shown, is once, few, many, or a class for clones that have expanded.

j_gene | d_gene | abundance | v_gene | CDR3aa | CDR3nt
TRBJ1-5 | TRBD1 | . | TRBV4-2 | CASSPIQGTMQPQHF | TGTGCCAGCAGCCCGATACAGGGGACGATGCAGCCCCAGCATTTT
TRBJ1-1 | TRBD1 | once | TRBV18 | CASSPRDRDTEAFF | TGTGCCAGCTCACCAAGGGACAGGGACACTGAAGCTTTCTTT
TRBJ2-7 | . | . | TRBV27 | CASSRRGDYEQYF | TGTGCCAGCAGTCGGCGAGGTGACTACGAGCAGTACTTC
TRBJ1-5 | . | medium-sized | TRBV19 | CASSLEGSRNQPQHF | TGTGCCAGTAGCCTGGAGGGTTCCCGCAATCAGCCCCAGCATTTT
TRBJ1-2 | TRBD1 | . | TRBV27 | CASSLSTGGSYGYTF | TGTGCCAGCAGTTTATCGACAGGGGGAAGCTATGGCTACACCTTC
TRBJ1-4 | . | . | TRBV7-8 | CASSLGSRYSEKLFF | TGTGCCAGCAGCTTAGGTTCCCGGTATTCTGAAAAACTGTTTTTT
TRBJ2-2 | . | . | TRBV10-1 | CASPMEGVLNTGELFF | TGCGCCAGCCCGATGGAGGGGGTCCTCAACACCGGGGAGCTGTTTTTT
TRBJ2-7 | TRBD1 | . | TRBV7-3 | CASSFWQGASDEQYF | TGTGCCAGCAGCTTCTGGCAGGGGGCTTCTGACGAGCAGTACTTC
TRBJ2-1 | TRBD2 | . | TRBV27 | CASSLAGYYNEQFF | TGTGCCAGTTCTCTAGCGGGATATTACAATGAGCAGTTCTTC
TRBJ1-5 | TRBD1 | . | TRBV9 | CASSVAGQTDQPQHF | TGTGCCAGCAGCGTAGCGGGACAGACGGATCAGCCCCAGCATTTT
TRBJ1-5 | . | . | TRBV29-1 | CSVEGGYEQCLLSPAF | TGCAGCGTTGAAGGGGGGTATGAGCAGTGCTTGCTCTCCCCAGCATTT
TRBJ1-1 | . | medium-sized | TRBV28 | CACTGMVDTEAFF | TGTGCTTGCACAGGGATGGTGGACACTGAAGCTTTCTTT
TRBJ1-1 | . | . | TRBV2 | CASSESGSEAFF | TGTGCCAGCAGTGAAAGTGGATCTGAAGCTTTCTTT
TRBJ1-2 | . | . | TRBV5-6 | CASSLVYVGTYGYTF | TGTGCCAGCAGCTTGGTTTATGTTGGGACCTATGGCTACACCTTC
TRBJ2-7 | . | . | TRBV27 | CASSPGSYYEQYF | TGTGCCAGCAGTCCAGGTTCCTACTACGAGCAGTACTTC
TRBJ2-7 | . | . | TRBV27 | CASSLWGGQTYEQYF | TGTGCCAGCAGTTTATGGGGGGGGCAGACCTACGAGCAGTACTTC
TRBJ2-2 | . | . | TRBV6-5 | CATRPGNTGELFF | TGTGCCACCCGTCCGGGGAACACCGGGGAGCTGTTTTTT
TRBJ2-3 | . | once | TRBV19 | CASSMGGAVAGYTDTQYF | TGTGCCAGTAGTATGGGGGGGGCGGTAGCAGGTTACACAGATACGCAGTATTTT
TRBJ1-2 | TRBD1 | . | TRBV5-4 | CASSSGQGANYGYTF | TGTGCCAGCAGCTCGGGACAGGGGGCCAACTATGGCTACACCTTC
TRBJ2-7 | . | . | TRBV10-3 | CAIRLAGSSYEQYF | TGTGCCATCCGCCTAGCAGGCTCTTCCTACGAGCAGTACTTC
TRBJ1-2 | . | . | TRBV6-5 | CASSSDLQGLGGYTF | TGTGCCAGCAGTTCGGACCTACAGGGACTGGGTGGCTACACCTTC
TRBJ2-1 | . | . | TRBV4-3 | CASSPKGAGRYNEQFF | TGCGCCAGCAGCCCCAAAGGGGCGGGCAGATACAATGAGCAGTTCTTC
TRBJ2-1 | TRBD1 | once | TRBV7-3 | CASSLTPGGDEQFF | TGTGCCAGCAGCTTAACCCCAGGGGGCGATGAGCAGTTCTTC
TRBJ2-2 | . | few | TRBV27 | CASSLPLTGELFF | TGTGCCAGCAGTTTACCCTTAACCGGGGAGCTGTTTTTT
TRBJ1-2 | . | . | TRBV6-5 | CASSLTPQGSYGYTF | TGTGCCAGCAGTTTAACGCCCCAGGGGAGCTATGGCTACACCTTC
TRBJ2-2 | . | . | TRBV19 | CAVETITGELFF | TGTGCCGTGGAAACTATCACCGGGGAGCTGTTTTTT
TRBJ2-7 | . | . | TRBV18 | CASSPPYQNSYEQYF | TGTGCCAGCTCACCACCGTACCAGAACTCCTACGAGCAGTACTTC
TRBJ1-4 | TRBD1 | . | TRBV27 | CASTDRGTGVEEKLFF | TGTGCCAGCACTGATAGAGGGACAGGGGTGGAGGAAAAACTGTTTTTT
TRBJ2-7 | . | . | TRBV5-1 | CASRRGSYEQYF | TGCGCCAGCAGACGGGGCTCCTACGAGCAGTACTTC
TRBJ1-1 | . | . | TRBV10-3 | CAIRFRTNTEAFF | TGTGCCATCAGATTCAGGACAAACACTGAAGCTTTCTTT
TRBJ2-5 | . | few | TRBV19 | CASSIDRGSLFGSPIVETQYF | TGTGCCAGTAGCATCGATCGAGGGTCCTTGTTTGGGAGTCCCATAGTGGAGACCCAGTACTTC
TRBJ1-5 | . | . | TRBV4-3 | CASSQDRHGNQPQHF | TGCGCCAGCAGCCAAGATCGCCATGGCAATCAGCCCCAGCATTTT
TRBJ2-2 | TRBD1 | . | TRBV4-3 | CASSQTGIRTGELFF | TGCGCCAGCAGCCAGACAGGGATACGCACCGGGGAGCTGTTTTTT
TRBJ1-5 | TRBD1 | . | TRBV4-1 | CASSRSDRSNQPQHF | TGCGCCAGCAGCCGTTCGGACAGGAGCAATCAGCCCCAGCATTTT
TRBJ1-2 | . | . | TRBV4-3 | CASSQVPAAGYGYTF | TGCGCCAGCAGCCAAGTCCCGGCGGCAGGCTATGGCTACACCTTC
TRBJ1-4 | . | . | TRBV29-1 | CSALQGTTNEKLFF | TGCAGCGCCTTACAGGGAACAACTAATGAAAAACTGTTTTTT
TRBJ1-2 | . | . | TRBV4-1 | CASSQGYGYTF | TGCGCCAGCAGCCAGGGCTATGGCTACACCTTC
TRBJ1-5 | . | once | TRBV6-1 | CASRMGPSSNQPQHF | TGTGCCAGCAGGATGGGGCCCTCTAGCAATCAGCCCCAGCATTTT
TRBJ1-2 | . | . | TRBV6-5 | CASIKGENYGYTF | TGTGCCAGCATAAAAGGGGAAAACTATGGCTACACCTTC
TRBJ2-5 | TRBD2 | . | TRBV9 | CASSVEGRGETQYF | TGTGCCAGCAGCGTAGAAGGGAGGGGAGAGACCCAGTACTTC
TRBJ2-2 | . | . | TRBV13 | CASSSLLGTGELFF | TGTGCCAGCAGCTCCCTGTTGGGCACCGGGGAGCTGTTTTTT
TRBJ2-5 | TRBD1 | . | TRBV6-5 | CASSYDREETQYF | TGTGCCAGCAGTTATGACAGGGAGGAGACCCAGTACTTC
TRBJ2-5 | . | . | TRBV28 | CACQRESETQYF | TGTGCCTGTCAACGGGAAAGTGAGACCCAGTACTTC
TRBJ1-2 | . | few | TRBV30 | CAKQGTAYGYTF | TGTGCCAAACAGGGTACCGCCTATGGCTACACCTTC
TRBJ2-3 | . | once | TRBV7-7 | CATRSGPPRVHTQYF | TGTGCTACCCGAAGTGGACCCCCGAGAGTCCACACGCAGTATTTT
TRBJ2-7 | TRBD1 | . | TRBV25-1 | CASSLTDRVKYEQYF | TGTGCCAGCAGTCTAACGGACAGGGTGAAGTACGAGCAGTACTTC
TRBJ1-2 | TRBD1 | . | TRBV5-8 | CASSSPRGTGGFNYGYTF | TGTGCCAGCAGCTCTCCGAGGGGGACAGGGGGATTTAACTATGGCTACACCTTC
TRBJ2-7 | TRBD1 | . | TRBV19 | CASSIAGTGYYEQYF | TGTGCCAGTAGTATTGCCGGGACAGGGTACTACGAGCAGTACTTC
TRBJ2-7 | TRBD1 | . | TRBV7-8 | CASSPFRQGEFSSYEQYF | TGTGCCAGCAGCCCTTTTCGACAGGGAGAATTTAGCTCCTACGAGCAGTACTTC
TRBJ2-7 | . | . | TRBV7-8 | CASSLFQGPTYEQYF | TGTGCCAGCAGCTTATTCCAGGGCCCCACCTACGAGCAGTACTTC
TRBJ1-1 | TRBD1 | . | TRBV15 | CATSRDGQGTNTEAFF | TGTGCCACCAGCAGAGATGGACAGGGGACGAACACTGAAGCTTTCTTT
TRBJ1-3 | . | . | TRBV7-6 | CASSALSQGAGNTIYF | TGTGCCAGCAGCGCCCTCAGTCAGGGAGCTGGAAACACCATATATTTT
TRBJ2-3 | . | once | TRBV7-3 | CASSPTRPGDQDTQYF | TGTGCCAGCAGCCCGACACGACCGGGGGACCAAGATACGCAGTATTTT